The entry below gives a single TCR beta chain sequence along with its context. This sample was taken from a study of CXCR3-negative and CXCR3-positive naive CD8 T cells. The CDR3 contains 15 residues. Germline CDR1 MDHEN, CDR2 SYDVKM. The method, 5' RACE with UMI labels, was used to prepare the TRB cDNA libraries. TCRdb reprocessed the 5' RACE reads and stores each CDR3 protein as one record, lacking DNA. This sample's table has some 130,000 distinct CDR3 sequences. V and J are TRBV28 and TRBJ2-1; as DNA is missing, the TRBD1 call by TCRdb cannot be tested. The receptor comes from a human donor in good health. Some clones in this sample may be carry-over from other donors' samples. Source material: naive CXCR3- CD8+ T cells from blood. The subset is: CD45RO-CCR7+CD27+CD95- naive CD8+ T cells lacking CXCR3 (TNR3-). CDR3 sequence reads: CASSLRQGPYNEQFF. Full variable domain (remainder filled in from reference TRBV28 and TRBJ2-1): DVKVTQSSRYLVKRTGEKVFLECVQDMDHENMFWYRQDPGLGLRLIYFSYDVKMKEKGDIPEGYSVSREKKERFSLILESASTNQTSMYLCASSLRQGPYNEQFFGPGTRLTVL.